The table lists the clone carrying this T cell receptor (beta chain) with a count of one. Its antigen is undetermined. TCRdb's table, derived via immunoSEQ multiplex PCR, lists solely in-frame clones and lacks some. Of some 64,000 clones in the sample, over 90% were seen once. The CDR3 runs 18 residues. With V trimmed by 5 bases and J by 4 bases, 9 bases remained unmatched. Germline CDR1 LNHDA, CDR2 SQIVND (reference sequence). This sample stems from a study of graft-versus-host responses after intestinal transplantation. As for the study in general: The study gave all recipients anti-thymocyte globulin induction, then tacrolimus and steroids for about 3 years.

Study-level results: Association was observed between peak circulating GvH clone levels and early post-transplant HvG declines.

The chain links TRBV19 to TRBJ2-2, with 14 nucleotides matching TRBD2. This TCR derives from a human donor who was the organ donor for an intestinal transplant. This specimen was unstimulated CD8+ T cells sorted from spleen or lymph node cells, taken before transplant. CDR3 region: CASSLTSGRAWVTGELFF. CDR3 bases: TGTGCCAGTAGTTTGACTAGCGGGAGGGCTTGGGTCACCGGGGAGCTGTTTTTT. Full variable domain (missing parts from reference TRBV19 and TRBJ2-2): DGGITQSPKYLFRKEGQNVTLSCEQNLNHDAMYWYRQDPGQGLRLIYYSQIVNDFQKGDIAEGYSVSREKKESFPLTVTSAQKNPTAFYLCASSLTSGRAWVTGELFFGEGSRLTVL.